This TCR beta chain was sequenced in a study of T-cell memory formation after mild COVID-19. Study-wide context: Clusters of TCRs were largely donor specific.

CDR1 and CDR2 from the germline V gene are SGHDT and YYEEEE. CDR3 length equals 12 residues. V lost 4 bases, J lost 15 bases, and 17 bases lay in between. The study's findings and limits: Certain responding clones were present in pre-infection memory, suggesting participation of cross-reactive memory. Second-wave clones that peaked on day 37 lacked confirmed SARS-CoV-2 specificity.

Comments on this clonotype: What it binds is not known.

Sample barcodes and UMIs were carried by the TCR alpha and TCR beta cDNA libraries that 5'RACE generated with constant-segment primers. A single record per CDR3 protein comes from TCRdb applying MiXCR to the 5' RACE reads. The sample yields just over 60,000 distinct CDR3 sequences, around 10% seen once. This receptor was identified in a man between 18 and 35 years old who had mild COVID-19 (a few samples of this study predate the infection). Cell type and time point are not known. This chain uses TRBV5-6 with TRBJ2-1, with D perhaps TRBD2 (6 bases). The sequenced sample was PBMCs or a T cell subset sorted from them (not recorded which). The CDR3 is CASSGVAGSGFF. The CDR3 coding sequence is TGTGCCAGCAGCGGGGTGGCGGGAAGCGGGTTCTTC.